Below, 24 T cell receptor beta chains from the same sample are listed, as sequenced in a study of T cells in Graves' hyperthyroidism and ophthalmopathy. What was amplified from RNA transcripts were TCR beta CDR3 regions. The TCR CDR3 was amplified in a first-round RT-PCR using the HTBI primer set. From the multiplex PCR reads, TCRdb called clonotypes with MiXCR, one entry per CDR3 protein. The sample contains around 600,000 distinct CDR3 sequences, more than 12% of which appear only once. The sequencing input was blood. The source of these receptors is a woman between 50 and 59 years old with Graves' ophthalmopathy.

This clonotype was detected ten times or more. V gene TRBV6-2 or TRBV6-3 combines with J gene TRBJ1-2, with a possible D match to TRBD1 (5 bases). This CDR3 region has 15 residues. The V gene's germline CDR1 is MNHEY and CDR2 SVGEGT. V was trimmed by 4 bases and J by 7 bases, leaving 19 bases between them. CDR3 in DNA: TGTGCCAGCAGTTCCGCCGGGGTGCCCCAGGGTGGCTACACCTTC. Translation gives CASSSAGVPQGGYTF.

This clonotype was observed a few times. The chain joins TRBV27 to TRBJ2-4; 9 bases are a match to TRBD1. CDR1 is MNHEY and CDR2 is SMNVEV in the germline V gene (reference sequence). The V segment lost 5 bases and the J segment 3 bases; nucleotides outside the gene matches: 8. The CDR3 is 16 residues long. The CDR3 coding sequence is TGTGCCAGCAGTCCTTATTGGACAGGGGTCAAAAACATTCAGTACTTC. This encodes CASSPYWTGVKNIQYF.

Only a few counts were recorded for this clonotype. V gene TRBV29-1 combines with J gene TRBJ2-2; the D gene is possibly TRBD2 (6 bases). Germline V gene data show CDR1 as SQVTM and CDR2 as ANQGSEA. V lost 5 bases and J 6 bases, leaving 16 bases between the germline ends. The CDR3 extends over 14 amino acids. The CDR3 DNA reads as TGCAGCGTTTCCCCGGGAGCGTACGCCGGGGAGCTGTTTTTT. Translating gives CSVSPGAYAGELFF.

Regarding this clonotype: This may be a read error, as it is one base from a much larger clone. This chain links TRBV28 with TRBJ2-1, with TRBD2 as a possible D gene (5 bases). The J call may be incorrect, as the DNA end agrees better with TRBJ2-7. The CDR3 extends over 13 amino acids. Looked up from germline, CDR1 is MDHEN and CDR2 is SYDVKM. The CDR3 here is CASTNGGYNEQYF. The DNA for the CDR3 is TGTGCCAGCACCAATGGAGGATACAATGAGCAGTACTTC.

This clonotype has just a few counts. The rearrangement uses TRBV10-3 and TRBJ1-2, with 10 bases fitting TRBD1. The CDR3 is 13 residues long. V shed 6 bases, J shed 4 bases, and the junction held 2 bases outside the gene matches. Germline-derived CDR1 and CDR2 are ENHRY and SYGVKD. The CDR3 coding sequence is TGTGCCATCAGGGGGACAGGGGCCTATGGCTACACCTTC. Protein: CAIRGTGAYGYTF.

In this sample, this clonotype turned up a few times. The genes are TRBV27 and TRBJ2-7; 7 positions agree with TRBD1. With 4 bases clipped from V and 4 bases from J, the junction kept 4 bases outside the gene matches. Germline CDR1 is MNHEY and CDR2 is SMNVEV (reference sequence). There are 13 residues in the CDR3. The DNA for the CDR3 is TGTGCCAGCAGTTATGGCAGGGGGTACGAGCAGTACTTC. Translated: CASSYGRGYEQYF.

The CDR3 bases are TGCAGTGCTAGAGCTAGCGGGATTACCTATGAGCAGTTCTTC. Its translation: CSARASGITYEQFF. The genes are TRBV20-1 and TRBJ2-1, with 9 positions matching TRBD2. The CDR3 has 14 amino acids. J was trimmed by 8 bases and V by 1 base; bases with no gene match: 6. Germline V gene sequence: CDR1 DFQATT, CDR2 SNEGSKA (reference sequence).

The rearrangement uses TRBV7-3 and TRBJ2-5, with 7 bases aligning to TRBD2. This CDR3 is 15 amino acids long. Germline V gene sequence: CDR1 SGHTA, CDR2 FQGTGA. The trim removed 0 bases at V and 2 bases at J, leaving 3 bases unmatched. CDR3: CASSLTGGTQETQYF. The CDR3 region has the DNA TGTGCCAGCAGCTTAACGGGGGGGACTCAAGAGACCCAGTACTTC.

This chain uses TRBV7-2 with TRBJ2-4, with a tentative D call TRBD1 (6 bases). CDR1 SGHTA and CDR2 FQGNSA come from the germline V gene. The V end lost 5 bases, the J end lost 0 bases, and 11 bases lay between the germline ends. The CDR3 loop spans 15 amino acids. The CDR3 coding sequence is TGTGCCAGCAGCAAACAGGGTTTAGCCAAAAACATTCAGTACTTC. Protein: CASSKQGLAKNIQYF.

J is TRBJ1-1 and V is TRBV7-2; possibly TRBD1 for D (6 bases). Trimming shortened V by 4 bases and J by 4 bases, and 13 bases separated the two germline ends. The CDR3 loop spans 14 amino acids. Germline CDR1 SGHTA, CDR2 FQGNSA. CDR3 nucleotide sequence: TGTGCCAGCAGCTGGGGACATGAGATCACTGAAGCTTTCTTT. It translates to CASSWGHEITEAFF.

This clonotype came up many times. The rearrangement links TRBV28 to TRBJ1-5; 7 bases are a match to TRBD1. This CDR3 has 14 residues. Germline trimming cut 9 bases from V and 5 bases from J; bases unmatched to any gene: 10. The germline gives CDR1 MDHEN, CDR2 SYDVKM. DNA for the CDR3: TGTGCCAGTCGAATGGGCAGGGGGTATCAGCCCCAGCATTTT. It yields the protein CASRMGRGYQPQHF.

This clonotype was seen at least ten times. The CDR3 nucleotides are TGTGCCAGCTCACCAAGGGGAGGGCTTCTGACCAAAAACATTCAGTACTTC. Translation gives CASSPRGGLLTKNIQYF. The rearrangement joins TRBV18 to TRBJ2-4, with 7 positions matching TRBD2. The CDR3 is 17 amino acids. Germline V lookup: CDR1 KGHSH, CDR2 LQKENI. The J segment lost 2 bases and the V segment lost 2 bases, leaving 9 bases of the junction unmatched.

This chain links TRBV19 with TRBJ2-1; D perhaps matches TRBD2 (6 bases). Germline V CDR1 and CDR2: LNHDA, SQIVND (reference sequence). CDR3 length: 18 residues. Trimming removed 7 bases from V and 2 bases from J, with 24 bases in between. CDR3 coding DNA: TGTGCCAGTACCCGCCGGTCGTTGGCGGGATCGCCCTACAATGAGCAGTTCTTC. This codes for CASTRRSLAGSPYNEQFF.

The genes are TRBV7-9 and TRBJ2-3; no firm D call. In germline, CDR1 is SEHNR, CDR2 FQNEAQ (reference sequence). V gave up 5 bases and J gave up 2 bases, with 11 bases separating them. CDR3 length: 14 residues. The CDR3 spells CASSRVPITDTQYF. In nucleotides, the CDR3 is TGTGCCAGCAGCCGGGTTCCCATCACAGATACGCAGTATTTT.

This clonotype was counted ten times or more. The genes are TRBV15 and TRBJ2-1, with TRBD1 matching 10 bases. This CDR3 is built from 17 residues. Trimming cost V 0 bases and J 3 bases; bases outside gene matches: 5. Germline V gene sequence: CDR1 LNHNV, CDR2 YYDKDF (reference sequence). The CDR3 protein is CATSRDFGQGGYNEQFF. CDR3 bases: TGTGCCACCAGCAGAGATTTCGGACAGGGGGGCTACAATGAGCAGTTCTTC.

This clonotype was recorded at least ten times. The rearrangement links TRBV15 to TRBJ2-1; D gene unclear. The CDR3 consists of 14 residues. The germline CDR1 and CDR2 sequences are LNHNV and YYDKDF (reference sequence). The ends were cut back, 0 bases at V and 2 bases at J, with 5 bases in the middle. Written as DNA, the CDR3 is TGTGCCACCAGCAGAGATTTAACCTACAATGAGCAGTTCTTC. It translates to CATSRDLTYNEQFF.

In the case of this clonotype: A read error may be the cause here, since a much bigger clone is one base away. The rearrangement joins TRBV28 to TRBJ2-5; the D gene is possibly TRBD1 (6 bases). Germline assignment: CDR1 MDHEN and CDR2 SYDVKM. The CDR3 has 13 amino acids. Here the CDR3 reads CSSTPGDGETQYF. CDR3 in DNA: TGTTCCAGCACCCCAGGGGACGGTGAGACCCAGTACTTC.

This clonotype was picked up many times. This chain links TRBV7-2 with TRBJ1-2, with 9 bases that match TRBD1. The ends lost 7 bases at V and 4 bases at J; junction bases unmatched: 10. Germline CDR1 and CDR2: SGHTA and FQGNSA. This CDR3 has 15 amino acids. The CDR3 DNA follows: TGTGCCAGCACCAACAGGGGGCTCAGTGGCTATGGCTACACCTTC. This encodes CASTNRGLSGYGYTF.

This clonotype was found a few times. The J gene is TRBJ2-1, the V gene TRBV2; no clear D. The CDR3 contains 11 residues. CDR1 is SNHLY, CDR2 FYNNEI, per germline. V was shortened by 7 bases and J by 9 bases, with 10 bases between the two germline ends. CDR3 sequence (DNA): TGTGCCAGCAAGGCGCCGGGTGAGCAGTTCTTC. This translates into CASKAPGEQFF.

This clonotype occurred a few times. The chain uses TRBV7-3 and TRBJ2-7; 9 positions match TRBD1. This CDR3 contains 15 residues. Germline V CDR1 and CDR2: SGHTA, FQGTGA. V shed 1 base, J shed 5 bases, and the junction held 6 bases outside the gene matches. The CDR3 loop is CASSLIYRTGDEQYF. The CDR3 bases are TGTGCCAGCAGCTTAATTTATAGGACAGGGGACGAGCAGTACTTC.

This clonotype was observed at least ten times. V is TRBV12-3 or TRBV12-4 and J is TRBJ2-5; D is ambiguous. V was pared by 3 bases and J by 1 base, with 9 bases between. This CDR3 region has 14 residues. The CDR3 protein is CASSFGGTQETQYF. The CDR3 bases are TGTGCCAGCAGTTTCGGCGGAACCCAAGAGACCCAGTACTTC.

This clonotype appeared many times. J is TRBJ2-7 and V is TRBV7-2; 12 bases are a match to TRBD2. This CDR3 contains 15 residues. Unmatched junction bases numbered 4, after V lost 1 base and J lost 6 bases. CDR1 is SGHTA, CDR2 FQGNSA, per germline. Here the CDR3 DNA reads TGTGCCAGCAGCTTAGTCCTAGCGGGAGGGGGCGAGCAGTACTTC. Protein sequence: CASSLVLAGGGEQYF.

The sample holds many counts of this clonotype. The gene calls are TRBV6-1 and TRBJ1-2, with TRBD1 as a possible D gene (5 bases). V shed 4 bases and J shed 6 bases, with 21 bases lying between them. The germline gives CDR1 MNHNS, CDR2 SASEGT. The CDR3 is 16 amino acids. The CDR3 region has the DNA TGTGCCAGCAGTGGCACGCTCACACTCAGGGTTCATGGCTACACCTTC. This sequence encodes CASSGTLTLRVHGYTF.

The chain links TRBV10-3 to TRBJ2-5, with 9 bases aligning to TRBD2. After removal of 0 bases from V and 5 bases from J, the junction contained 1 base not matched to a gene. The CDR3 spans 14 residues. From germline, CDR1 is ENHRY and CDR2 SYGVKD. The CDR3 loop reads CAISESGTSETQYF. The CDR3 nucleotides read TGTGCCATCAGTGAGTCAGGGACTAGCGAGACCCAGTACTTC.